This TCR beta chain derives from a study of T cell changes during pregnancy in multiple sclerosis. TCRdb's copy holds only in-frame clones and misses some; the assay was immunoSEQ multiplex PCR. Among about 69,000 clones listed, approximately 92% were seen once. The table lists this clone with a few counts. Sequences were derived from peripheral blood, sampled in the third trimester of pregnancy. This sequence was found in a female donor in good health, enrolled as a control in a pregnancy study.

The CDR3 loop reads CASSDNGNQPQHF. The CDR3 DNA follows: TGTGCCAGCAGTGACAATGGCAATCAGCCCCAGCATTTT. The V and J genes are TRBV27 and TRBJ1-5; D ambiguous. V was pared by 5 bases and J by 2 bases, with 7 bases between. The CDR3 extends over 13 amino acids. The germline V gene has CDR1 MNHEY and CDR2 SMNVEV (reference sequence).